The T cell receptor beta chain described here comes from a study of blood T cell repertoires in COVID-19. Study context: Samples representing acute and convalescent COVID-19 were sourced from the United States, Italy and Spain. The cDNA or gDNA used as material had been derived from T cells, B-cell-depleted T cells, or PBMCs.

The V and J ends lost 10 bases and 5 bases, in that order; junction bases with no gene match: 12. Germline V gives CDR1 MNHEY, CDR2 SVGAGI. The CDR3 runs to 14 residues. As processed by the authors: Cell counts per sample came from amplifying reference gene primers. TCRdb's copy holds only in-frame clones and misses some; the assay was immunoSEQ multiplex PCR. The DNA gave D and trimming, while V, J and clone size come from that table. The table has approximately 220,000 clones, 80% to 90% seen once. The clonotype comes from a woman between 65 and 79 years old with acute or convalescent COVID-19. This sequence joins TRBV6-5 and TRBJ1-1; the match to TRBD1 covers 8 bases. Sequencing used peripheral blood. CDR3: CATTTQGAGTEAFF. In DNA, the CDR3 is TGTGCCACCACGACCCAGGGGGCAGGGACTGAAGCTTTCTTT.